This T cell receptor (beta chain) was sequenced during a study of T cell repertoires in cytomegalovirus infection. Note on this clonotype: Its antigen is unidentified.

One entry per CDR3 protein results from TCRdb running MiXCR on the reads. The sample has some 560,000 distinct CDR3 sequences, about 39% seen once. CDR3 size: 14 residues. The V gene's germline CDR1 is SGHTA and CDR2 FQGNSA. With 1 base removed from V and 7 bases from J, the gap between germline ends came to 12 bases. The sample in question was cultured PBMCs, obtained from culture after CMV antigen stimulation. The sequence was collected from a human donor in good health (CMV status not recorded). Some clones in this sample may be carry-over from other donors' samples. The rearrangement links TRBV7-2 to TRBJ2-3; D gene ambiguous. The CDR3 loop is CASSLDTAHNTQYF. CDR3 in DNA: TGTGCCAGCAGCTTAGACACAGCACACAATACGCAGTATTTT.